Listed below are T cell receptor beta chains from one sample, sequenced in a study of cytomegalovirus exposure and HLA in healthy donors. TCRdb keeps only in-frame clones here, not all; method: immunoSEQ multiplex PCR. The sample lists about 130,000 clones, around 74% seen once, with roughly 7.5% in the top ten. The source material was PBMCs. These receptors were taken from a male donor in good health and CMV-seronegative. CDR3s include the opening cysteine and the closing phenylalanine or tryptophan. Fields, in order: J gene, CDR3 length, D gene, V gene, clone size, CDR3 DNA, CDR3 protein. A D gene is named only where the DNA matches it firmly. Part of the rows lack a size; the others show once, few, many or a class for expanded clones.

J: TRBJ1-5
length: 12
D: -
V: TRBV28
size: -
DNA: TGTGCCAGCAGTTTACTCGGTCAGCCCCAGCATTTT
CDR3: CASSLLGQPQHF

J: TRBJ2-3
length: 15
D: -
V: TRBV9
size: -
DNA: TGTGCCAGCAGCGAGATCCGGACAGAACTAAATACGCAGTATTTT
CDR3: CASSEIRTELNTQYF

J: TRBJ2-1
length: 16
D: -
V: TRBV28
size: -
DNA: TGTGCCAGCAGTTCTATAGCGGAAAGCTCCTACAATGAGCAGTTCTTC
CDR3: CASSSIAESSYNEQFF

J: TRBJ2-5
length: 16
D: TRBD2
V: TRBV27
size: few
DNA: TGTGCCAGCAGTTTAGAGGCTAGCGGGCGGCCAGAGACCCAGTACTTC
CDR3: CASSLEASGRPETQYF

J: TRBJ1-1
length: 14
D: TRBD1
V: TRBV30
size: -
DNA: TGTGCCTGGGGGGGGTCCCTGTACAGGGGTGAAGCTTTCTTT
CDR3: CAWGGSLYRGEAFF

J: TRBJ2-3
length: 14
D: -
V: TRBV7-2
size: once
DNA: TGTGCCAGCAGCTTAAACCTAGGAGCAGATACGCAGTATTTT
CDR3: CASSLNLGADTQYF

J: TRBJ2-3
length: 14
D: -
V: TRBV13
size: -
DNA: TGTGCCAGCAGCCCCCTCCCGGGGGCAGATACGCAGTATTTT
CDR3: CASSPLPGADTQYF

J: TRBJ1-2
length: 16
D: TRBD1
V: TRBV2
size: -
DNA: TGTGCCAGCAGTGCGCCCGGGACAGGGGGGAGCTATGGCTACACCTTC
CDR3: CASSAPGTGGSYGYTF

J: TRBJ1-2
length: 13
D: -
V: TRBV19
size: -
DNA: TGTGCCAGTAGTATCCGGAGGGAGGCTGGCTACACCTTC
CDR3: CASSIRREAGYTF

J: TRBJ2-1
length: 15
D: -
V: TRBV5-1
size: -
DNA: TGCGCCAGCAGCTTGGATGGGAGCTCCTACAATGAGCAGTTCTTC
CDR3: CASSLDGSSYNEQFF

J: TRBJ2-1
length: 14
D: TRBD2
V: TRBV6-1
size: -
DNA: TGTGCCAGCAGTCAGGCGGGGGGCCACAATGAGCAGTTCTTC
CDR3: CASSQAGGHNEQFF

J: TRBJ2-7
length: 15
D: TRBD2
V: TRBV4-3
size: -
DNA: TGCGCCAGCAGCCAAGATACTAGCGGGGGGTACGAGCAGTACTTC
CDR3: CASSQDTSGGYEQYF

J: TRBJ1-5
length: 16
D: -
V: TRBV6-5
size: -
DNA: TGTGCCAGCAGTTACCAACCCAGAACAGACCATCAGCCCCAGCATTTT
CDR3: CASSYQPRTDHQPQHF

J: TRBJ2-1
length: 13
D: -
V: TRBV11-3
size: -
DNA: TGTGCCAGCAGCCTAACGGGTATTGATGAGCAGTTCTTC
CDR3: CASSLTGIDEQFF

J: TRBJ1-6
length: 16
D: -
V: TRBV28
size: -
DNA: TGTGCCAGCAGTTCCCCCGCAGGCTTATCGAATTCACCCCTCCACTTT
CDR3: CASSSPAGLSNSPLHF

J: TRBJ2-3
length: 14
D: TRBD2
V: TRBV29-1
size: once
DNA: TGCAGCGTTGCCGGGACTAGCGCCACAGATACGCAGTATTTT
CDR3: CSVAGTSATDTQYF

J: TRBJ2-5
length: 16
D: TRBD2
V: TRBV7-8
size: -
DNA: TGTGCCAGCAGCTTATTCCCCGGGGGGGTCCAAGAGACCCAGTACTTC
CDR3: CASSLFPGGVQETQYF

J: TRBJ2-5
length: 17
D: TRBD2
V: TRBV7-7
size: -
DNA: TGTGCTAGCAGCGAGGGGGGACTAGCGGGAGTTACGGAGACCCAGTACTTC
CDR3: CASSEGGLAGVTETQYF

J: TRBJ2-1
length: 13
D: -
V: TRBV27
size: -
DNA: TGTGCCAGCAGTTTATCGGCTCAGAATGAGCAGTTCTTC
CDR3: CASSLSAQNEQFF

J: TRBJ2-7
length: 15
D: TRBD2
V: TRBV7-2
size: -
DNA: TGTGCCAGCAGCCCTAGCGGGAGGGCCGCCTACGAGCAGTACTTC
CDR3: CASSPSGRAAYEQYF

J: TRBJ2-2
length: 17
D: TRBD2
V: TRBV18
size: few
DNA: TGTGCCAGCTCACCTCATGGACTAGCGGCTAACACCGGGGAGCTGTTTTTT
CDR3: CASSPHGLAANTGELFF

J: TRBJ2-3
length: 16
D: -
V: TRBV27
size: -
DNA: TGTGCCAGCAGTTTATCCCTCAGGGGCGTCACAGATACGCAGTATTTT
CDR3: CASSLSLRGVTDTQYF

J: TRBJ2-3
length: 15
D: -
V: TRBV18
size: -
DNA: TGTGCCAGCTCACCCCCCGGCAGGGTTGCAGATACGCAGTATTTT
CDR3: CASSPPGRVADTQYF

J: TRBJ1-1
length: 13
D: -
V: TRBV6-5
size: -
DNA: TGTGCCAGCAGTTATTCGGAGAGCCTTGAGGCTTTCTTT
CDR3: CASSYSESLEAFF

J: TRBJ1-5
length: 16
D: TRBD1
V: TRBV6-1
size: -
DNA: TGTGCCAGCAGTGAGTTTCTGGACAGGGCTAATCAGCCCCAGCATTTT
CDR3: CASSEFLDRANQPQHF

J: TRBJ2-1
length: 14
D: -
V: TRBV5-1
size: -
DNA: TGCGCCAGCAGCCCCGAAGGGGCTAACGATGGTCTGTTCTTC
CDR3: CASSPEGANDGLFF

J: TRBJ2-1
length: 18
D: TRBD2
V: TRBV30
size: few
DNA: TGTGCCTGGAGTGTAGGAAGACTAGCGGGAGGACCATACAATGAGCAGTTCTTC
CDR3: CAWSVGRLAGGPYNEQFF

J: TRBJ2-1
length: 16
D: TRBD1
V: TRBV29-1
size: few
DNA: TGCAGCGTTGAAGATCGGGACAGGGTCGGTCTTCAATGTCTAATCTTC
CDR3: CSVEDRDRVGLQCLIF

J: TRBJ1-5
length: 15
D: -
V: TRBV6-6
size: few
DNA: TGTGCCAGCAGTCCCCAGAGGGCTAGCGATCAGCCCCAGCATTTT
CDR3: CASSPQRASDQPQHF

J: TRBJ1-1
length: 15
D: TRBD1
V: TRBV7-2
size: -
DNA: TGTGCCAGCAGCCCCGATTGGGACAGGGGCGCTGAAGCTTTCTTT
CDR3: CASSPDWDRGAEAFF

J: TRBJ2-7
length: 14
D: TRBD1
V: TRBV7-7
size: few
DNA: TGTGCTAGCAGCCGGGGACAGGGTACCTACGAGCAGTACTTC
CDR3: CASSRGQGTYEQYF

J: TRBJ2-5
length: 17
D: TRBD2
V: TRBV4-2
size: -
DNA: TGTGCCAGCAGCCAAGTAGCGGGAGGGCCGGGTCAAGAGACCCAGTACTTC
CDR3: CASSQVAGGPGQETQYF

J: TRBJ1-4
length: 14
D: -
V: TRBV7-9
size: -
DNA: TGTGCCAGCAGTATCGACAGAAGAAATGAAAAACTGTTTTTT
CDR3: CASSIDRRNEKLFF

J: TRBJ1-1
length: 12
D: -
V: TRBV30
size: -
DNA: -
CDR3: CAWKRVGHGTFF

J: TRBJ1-2
length: 15
D: TRBD1
V: TRBV9
size: -
DNA: TGTGCCAGCAGCCTAGGGGGACAGGGGGCTGGTGGCTACACCTTC
CDR3: CASSLGGQGAGGYTF

J: TRBJ1-1
length: 8
D: -
V: TRBV7-9
size: -
DNA: TGTGCCAGCGTTCCGGGTTTCTTT
CDR3: CASVPGFF